This T cell receptor (beta chain) is drawn from a study of human thymus T cells. Overall study results and limits: Both thymic and peripheral blood repertoires showed apparently biased V and J usage.

Thymus was obtained from resections taken during corrective heart surgery. A remark on this clone: No antigen is known for it.

Assay used: immunoSEQ multiplex PCR; TCRdb lists only in-frame clones, some missing. Seen here are about 78,000 clones, 96% observed once, and the top ten hold approximately 0.03%. The clonotype comes from a boy under three years old with a congenital heart defect but otherwise immunologically healthy. The sequencing sample was made of thymus tissue.

CDR3 DNA: TGTGCCATCAGTGGGCGGGCGGGAGGAGCCTACGAGCAGTACTTC. Encoded protein: CAISGRAGGAYEQYF. The rearrangement links TRBV10-3 to TRBJ2-7; the match to TRBD2 covers 8 bases. The CDR3 runs 15 residues. The V and J ends lost 4 bases and 2 bases, in that order; junction bases with no gene match: 7. The germline V gene encodes CDR1 ENHRY and CDR2 SYGVKD.